This T cell receptor beta chain was documented in a study of blood T cell repertoires in COVID-19. Study in general: Samples of COVID-19 (acute and convalescent) were obtained from the United States, Italy and Spain.

Original processing methods: For nucleated cells, counts were estimated from reference gene primer amplification. Sequenced by immunoSEQ multiplex PCR; TCRdb stores in-frame clones only, minus some. The DNA gave D and trimming, while V, J and clone size come from that table. The table records approximately 70,000 clones, approximately 73% of them present only once. The CDR3 has 13 amino acids. Between the trimmed V and J ends, which lost 6 bases and 12 bases, there was a span of 15 bases. CDR1 and CDR2 from the germline V gene are LGHDT and YNNKEL (reference sequence). The V and J genes are TRBV3-1 (or the pseudogene TRBV3-2) and TRBJ1-6; the D gene is possibly TRBD1 (5 bases). What was sequenced was peripheral blood. The TCR sequence derives from a man aged 55 to 69 with COVID-19, enrolled during active disease. This CDR3 is CASRTTVLGPLHF. CDR3 DNA sequence: TGTGCCAGCAGGACGACAGTCCTCGGACCCCTCCACTTT.